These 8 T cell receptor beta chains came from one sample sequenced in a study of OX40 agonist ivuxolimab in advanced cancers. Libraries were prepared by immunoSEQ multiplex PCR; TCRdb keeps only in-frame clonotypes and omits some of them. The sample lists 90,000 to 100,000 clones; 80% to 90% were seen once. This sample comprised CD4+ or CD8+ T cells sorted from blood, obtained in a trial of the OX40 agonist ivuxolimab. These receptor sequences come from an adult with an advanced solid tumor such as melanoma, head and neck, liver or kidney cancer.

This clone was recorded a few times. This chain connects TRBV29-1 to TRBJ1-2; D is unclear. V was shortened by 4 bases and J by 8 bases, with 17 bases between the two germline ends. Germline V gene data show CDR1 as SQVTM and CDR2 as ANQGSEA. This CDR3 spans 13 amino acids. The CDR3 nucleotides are TGCAGCGTTGGAGGGTCCACCGGACGGGGCTACACCTTC. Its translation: CSVGGSTGRGYTF.

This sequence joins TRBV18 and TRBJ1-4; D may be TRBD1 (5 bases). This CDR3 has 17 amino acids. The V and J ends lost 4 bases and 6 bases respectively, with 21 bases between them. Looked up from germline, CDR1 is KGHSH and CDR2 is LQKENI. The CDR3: CASSLGPIDSPYEKLFF. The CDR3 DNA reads TGTGCCAGCTCACTGGGACCGATAGATTCACCGTATGAAAAACTGTTTTTT.

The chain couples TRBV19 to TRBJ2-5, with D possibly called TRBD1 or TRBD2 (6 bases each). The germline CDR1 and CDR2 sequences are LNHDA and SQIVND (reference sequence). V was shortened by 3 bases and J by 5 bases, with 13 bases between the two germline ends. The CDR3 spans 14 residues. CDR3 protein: CASSMGGVKETQYF. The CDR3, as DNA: TGTGCCAGTAGTATGGGGGGCGTCAAGGAGACCCAGTACTTC.

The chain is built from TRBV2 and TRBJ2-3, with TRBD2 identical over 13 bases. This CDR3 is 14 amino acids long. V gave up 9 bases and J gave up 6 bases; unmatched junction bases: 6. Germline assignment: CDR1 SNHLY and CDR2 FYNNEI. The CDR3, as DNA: TGTGCCAGTGGCGGGACTAGCGGGAAGGATACGCAGTATTTT. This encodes CASGGTSGKDTQYF. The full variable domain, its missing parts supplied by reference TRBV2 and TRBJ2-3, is EPEVTQTPSHQVTQMGQEVILRCVPISNHLYFYWYRQILGQKVEFLVSFYNNEISEKSEIFDDQFSVERPDGSNFTLKIRSTKLEDSAMYFCASGGTSGKDTQYFGPGTRLTVL.

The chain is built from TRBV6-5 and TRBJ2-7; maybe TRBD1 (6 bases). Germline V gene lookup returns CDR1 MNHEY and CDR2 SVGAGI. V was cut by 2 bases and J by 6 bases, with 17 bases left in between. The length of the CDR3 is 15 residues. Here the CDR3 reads CASSYPRDTRAEQYV. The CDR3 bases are TGTGCCAGCAGTTACCCCCGGGACACCCGGGCCGAGCAGTACGTC.

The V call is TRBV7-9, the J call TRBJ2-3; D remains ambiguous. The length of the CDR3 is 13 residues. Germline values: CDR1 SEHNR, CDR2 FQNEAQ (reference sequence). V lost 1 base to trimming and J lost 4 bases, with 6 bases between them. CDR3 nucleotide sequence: TGTGCCAGCAGCTTAGGGCTAGCAGATACGCAGTATTTT. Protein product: CASSLGLADTQYF.

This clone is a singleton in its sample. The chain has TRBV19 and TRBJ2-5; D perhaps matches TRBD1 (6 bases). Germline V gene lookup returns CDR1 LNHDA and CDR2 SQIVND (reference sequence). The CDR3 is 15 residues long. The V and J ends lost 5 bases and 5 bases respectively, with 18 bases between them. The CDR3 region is CASSGQGWPGETQYF. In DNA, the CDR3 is TGTGCCAGTAGTGGGCAGGGGTGGCCAGGGGAGACCCAGTACTTC.

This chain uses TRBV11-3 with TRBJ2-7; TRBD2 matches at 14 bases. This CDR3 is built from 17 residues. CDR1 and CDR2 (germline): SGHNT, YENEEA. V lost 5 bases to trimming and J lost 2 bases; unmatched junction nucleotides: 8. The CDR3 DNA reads TGTGCCAGCAGCGCCCGACTAGCGGGAGGGCCGACCTACGAGCAGTACGTC. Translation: CASSARLAGGPTYEQYV.